This entry describes one T cell receptor (beta chain). This entry is derived from a study of T cell changes during pregnancy in multiple sclerosis. The CDR3 covers 15 residues. Germline values: CDR1 SGHTA, CDR2 FQGNSA. Trimming took 5 bases from V and 6 from J; bases not matched to a gene: 9. TCRdb keeps only in-frame clones here, not all; method: immunoSEQ multiplex PCR. The data show 100,000 to 140,000 clones, with 85% to 95% seen just once and 0.78% held by the top ten. This TCR came from a female donor in good health, enrolled as a control in a pregnancy study. The sequencing used peripheral blood, collected in the third trimester of pregnancy. The chain has TRBV7-2 and TRBJ2-1; 8 bases match TRBD1. Here the CDR3 DNA reads TGTGCCAGCAGCCAAGACAGGGGCGGGCTCAATGAGCAGTTCTTC. Encoded protein: CASSQDRGGLNEQFF.